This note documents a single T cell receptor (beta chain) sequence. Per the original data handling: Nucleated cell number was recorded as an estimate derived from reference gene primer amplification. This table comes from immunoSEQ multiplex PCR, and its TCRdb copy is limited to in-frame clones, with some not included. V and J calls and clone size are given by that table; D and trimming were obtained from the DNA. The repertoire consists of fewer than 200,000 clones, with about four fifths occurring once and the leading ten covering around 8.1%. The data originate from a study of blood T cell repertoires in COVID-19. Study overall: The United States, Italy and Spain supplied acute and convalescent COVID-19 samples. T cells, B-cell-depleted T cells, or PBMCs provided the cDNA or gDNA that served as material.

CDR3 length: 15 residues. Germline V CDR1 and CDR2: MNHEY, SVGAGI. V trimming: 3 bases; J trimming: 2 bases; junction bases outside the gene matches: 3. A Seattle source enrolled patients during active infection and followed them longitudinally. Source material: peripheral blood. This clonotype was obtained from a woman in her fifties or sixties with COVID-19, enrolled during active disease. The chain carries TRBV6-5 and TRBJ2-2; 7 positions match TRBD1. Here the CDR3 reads CASSYGTVNTGELFF. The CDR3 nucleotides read TGTGCCAGCAGTTATGGGACAGTCAACACCGGGGAGCTGTTTTTT.